This T cell receptor beta chain was documented in a study of T cell responses to AZD1222 COVID-19 vaccine. Study-wide results and caveats: Reports indicate that nearly half of spike-specific TCRs are directed at unmutated variant regions. Possibly, clonal diversity was underestimated; donors were largely white British and included more females. Breadth and depth of Spike-specific TCRs rose after two AZD1222 doses.

This clone has only a few counts. Its antigen is not known. CDR3 length equals 16 residues. Losses at the gene ends were 2 bases for V and 2 bases for J; bases not matched to a gene: 6. Per germline, CDR1 SGDLS and CDR2 YYNGEE. Method: immunoSEQ multiplex PCR; TCRdb's copy keeps in-frame clones and lacks some. The sample has some 120,000 clones, 88% seen once. The material was peripheral blood, obtained on day 0 of AZD1222 vaccination. The sequence was collected from an adult in good health. This sequence joins TRBV9 and TRBJ2-3; 9 bases agree with TRBD1. This CDR3 reads CASSVRGQGTTDTQYF. The DNA for the CDR3 is TGTGCCAGCAGCGTGAGAGGACAGGGGACCACAGATACGCAGTATTTT.